One and the same sample provided the 29 T cell receptor beta chains below, sequenced in a study of T cell repertoires in cytomegalovirus infection. MiXCR, applied by TCRdb to the reads, yields one record per CDR3 protein. Of approximately 500,000 distinct CDR3 sequences in the sample, approximately 17% are singletons; the top ten hold roughly a quarter. The sample comprised CD8+ T cells from PBMCs. All receptors derive from a human donor in good health (CMV status not recorded). Some clones in this sample may be carry-over from other donors' samples.

Notes on this clonotype: A single base separates this from a much larger clone, so it may be a read error. The rearrangement joins TRBV27 to TRBJ2-7; TRBD1 agrees at 10 bases. The germline gives CDR1 MNHEY, CDR2 SMNVEV (reference sequence). J lost 2 bases, V lost 9 bases, and 10 bases had no gene match. CDR3 length: 15 amino acids. CDR3 DNA: TGTGCCAGAAGACCCGGACAGGGGGGGACCTACGAGCAGTACTTC. It codes for CARRPGQGGTYEQYF.

This clonotype was recorded a few times. This chain links TRBV7-9 with TRBJ1-1; possibly TRBD1 for D (5 bases). V was shortened by 5 bases and J by 1 base, with 17 bases between the two germline ends. From germline, CDR1 is SEHNR and CDR2 FQNEAQ (reference sequence). The CDR3 spans 16 residues. The CDR3 bases are TGTGCCAGCAGCCCTCAAAAGGGACCAGAGAACACTGAAGCTTTCTTT. Protein sequence: CASSPQKGPENTEAFF. The whole variable domain, filled in from reference TRBV7-9 and TRBJ1-1, reads DTGVSQNPRHKITKRGQNVTFRCDPISEHNRLYWYRQTLGQGPEFLTYFQNEAQLEKSRLLSDRFSAERPKGSFSTLEIQRTEQGDSAMYLCASSPQKGPENTEAFFGQGTRLTVV.

This clonotype appeared many times. This chain joins TRBV12-3 or TRBV12-4 and TRBJ2-5; unclear D gene. V lost 5 bases to trimming and J lost 5 bases, with 15 bases between them. The CDR3 has 14 residues. The CDR3 coding sequence is TGTGCCAGCAGTAAAACAGCCCTAATCGAGACCCAGTACTTC. Translation: CASSKTALIETQYF.

This clonotype was seen repeatedly, ten times or more. The chain couples TRBV5-5 to TRBJ2-7; maybe TRBD2 (5 bases). V lost 3 bases and J 1 base, leaving 11 bases between the germline ends. The CDR3 contains 14 residues. Germline CDR1 and CDR2: SGHKS and YYEKEE (reference sequence). CDR3 residues: CASSYRGPSYEQYF. The CDR3 nucleotides are TGTGCCAGCAGCTACCGCGGGCCTTCCTACGAGCAGTACTTC.

This clonotype was counted between two and nine times. The junction departs from the called germline gene at one end, perhaps through a read error. The V gene is TRBV27, the J gene TRBJ2-7; D gene unclear. Germline CDR1 MNHEY, CDR2 SMNVEV (reference sequence). The CDR3 consists of 11 residues. In DNA, the CDR3 is TGTGCCAGCGCTTCCTCCAACGAGCAGTACTTC. Translated, it gives CASASSNEQYF.

At least ten counts were recorded for this clonotype. The chain carries TRBV6-5 and TRBJ1-1; D not resolved. Trimming shortened V by 0 bases and J by 2 bases, and 10 bases separated the two germline ends. Germline V CDR1 and CDR2: MNHEY, SVGAGI. CDR3 length: 15 amino acids. In DNA form, the CDR3 reads TGTGCCAGCAGTTACTCTAGTCTGGGTAACACTGAAGCTTTCTTT. Amino acid sequence: CASSYSSLGNTEAFF.

This clonotype has at least ten counts. The chain links TRBV12-3 or TRBV12-4 to TRBJ1-3; D might be TRBD1 (5 bases). CDR3 length: 16 residues. V was pared by 7 bases and J by 5 bases, with 21 bases between. CDR3 DNA sequence: TGTGCCAGCATGAGTCCCGCCGGGGGTCTACGAAACACCATATATTTT. Translating it yields CASMSPAGGLRNTIYF.

This clonotype appeared many times. The chain couples TRBV7-2 to TRBJ1-2; D ambiguous. V was cut by 5 bases and J by 2 bases, with 12 bases left in between. The V gene's germline CDR1 is SGHTA and CDR2 FQGNSA. The CDR3 loop spans 14 amino acids. The CDR3 nucleotides read TGTGCCAGCAGCCCTAGGACGGTAAACTATGGCTACACCTTC. It yields the protein CASSPRTVNYGYTF.

The chain carries TRBV27 and TRBJ1-5, with TRBD1 matching 9 bases. Per the germline V gene, CDR1 is MNHEY and CDR2 is SMNVEV (reference sequence). Trimming at V came to 4 bases and at J to 5 bases, leaving 6 bases not matched to a gene. The CDR3 loop spans 15 amino acids. The CDR3 DNA sequence: TGTGCCAGCAGTTCGTGGACAGGGGTGGATCAGCCCCAGCATTTT. Translation: CASSSWTGVDQPQHF.

Ten or more counts support this clonotype. This rearrangement joins TRBV19 to TRBJ1-2, with D unresolved. Germline V CDR1 and CDR2: LNHDA, SQIVND (reference sequence). The ends were cut back, 5 bases at V and 10 bases at J, with 17 bases in the middle. The CDR3 has 13 amino acids. The CDR3 DNA sequence: TGTGCCAGTAGTGCTGCGGATAGGAGGGACTACACCTTC. Its translation: CASSAADRRDYTF.

This clonotype was observed at least ten times. The DNA of the CDR3 is TGTGCCAGCAGCTCGTTAGGACCCTACAATGAGCAGTTCTTC. This codes for CASSSLGPYNEQFF. The V gene is TRBV7-8, the J gene TRBJ2-1; D is unclear. Germline assignment: CDR1 SGHVS and CDR2 FQNEAQ. This CDR3 is 14 amino acids long. Trimming cost V 4 bases and J 2 bases, with 9 bases left between them.

This clonotype was counted a single time. This may come from a read error, since a much larger clone is one base off. Here the CDR3 reads CASSGDCSVLTDTQYF. The CDR3 bases are TGTGCCAGCAGTGGTGACTGTTCTGTCCTCACAGATACGCAGTATTTT. V is TRBV7-9 and J is TRBJ2-3; D call uncertain. Germline assignment: CDR1 SEHNR and CDR2 FQNEAQ (reference sequence). This CDR3 has 16 residues. V was trimmed by 6 bases and J by 2 bases, leaving 18 bases between them.

This chain connects TRBV6-2 or TRBV6-3 to TRBJ2-4; D might be TRBD1 or TRBD2, each matching 5 bases. The CDR3 contains 16 residues. V was cut by 2 bases and J by 6 bases, with 17 bases left in between. Germline lookup yields CDR1 MNHEY and CDR2 SVGEGT. CDR3 protein: CASSYGRGRKLNIQYF. CDR3 nucleotides: TGTGCCAGCAGTTACGGACGGGGCCGGAAATTAAACATTCAGTACTTC.

The chain employs TRBV9 and TRBJ2-1; D not certain. The CDR3 covers 11 residues. V shed 0 bases and J shed 10 bases, with 5 bases lying between them. Germline values: CDR1 SGDLS, CDR2 YYNGEE. CDR3 nucleotides: TGTGCCAGCAGCGTAGGGTCGGAGCAGTTCTTC. This translates into CASSVGSEQFF.

Remarks on this clonotype: Since a much larger clone is just one base distant, this may be a read error. The genes are TRBV28 and TRBJ2-1; D is possibly TRBD1 (6 bases). Germline values: CDR1 MDHEN, CDR2 SYDVKM. The length of the CDR3 is 13 residues. CDR3 in DNA: TGTGCCAGCAGTTTAGGTAGGGGGTATGAGCACTTCTTC. This translates into CASSLGRGYEHFF.

This clonotype was detected only a few times. The chain combines TRBV12-5 with TRBJ1-1; tentatively, D is TRBD1 (6 bases). V shed 5 bases and J shed 2 bases, with 12 bases lying between them. Germline assignment: CDR1 LGHNT and CDR2 FRNRAP. The CDR3 contains 14 residues. CDR3 sequence reads: CASGLGQTNTEAFF. The CDR3 bases are TGTGCTAGTGGTCTCGGACAGACAAACACTGAAGCTTTCTTT.

This clonotype was counted only a few times. The J gene is TRBJ2-5, the V gene TRBV6-7, with 10 nucleotides matching TRBD2. TRBV6-7 is marked as an open reading frame, function uncertain. Trimming cost V 2 bases and J 5 bases; bases outside gene matches: 17. CDR3 size: 19 residues. The CDR3 loop is CASSYLTSGDTTLRETQYF. In nucleotides, the CDR3 is TGTGCCAGCAGTTACCTAACTAGCGGGGACACCACCTTAAGGGAGACCCAGTACTTC.

The chain has TRBV4-1 and TRBJ2-6; the D is unclear. V lost 6 bases and J 5 bases, leaving 14 bases between the germline ends. Germline V gene sequence: CDR1 MGHRA, CDR2 YSYEKL. CDR3 length: 15 amino acids. CDR3 sequence reads: CASSSDDWRANVLTF. The CDR3 DNA reads as TGCGCCAGCAGTTCGGACGACTGGAGGGCCAACGTCCTGACTTTC.

This clonotype was seen repeatedly, ten times or more. The chain links TRBV7-2 to TRBJ1-1; no firm D call. Germline CDR1 and CDR2: SGHTA and FQGNSA. The CDR3 has 17 amino acids. V was clipped by 1 base and J by 4 bases, with 19 bases between them. The CDR3 DNA sequence: TGTGCCAGCAGCTTAGTTTATTTTGGGCGTCGCCTCACTGAAGCTTTCTTT. It yields the protein CASSLVYFGRRLTEAFF.

This clonotype was detected many times. The gene calls are TRBV2 and TRBJ1-6, with 9 bases matching TRBD1. Looked up from germline, CDR1 is SNHLY and CDR2 is FYNNEI. Trimming at V came to 6 bases and at J to 8 bases, leaving 5 bases not matched to a gene. This CDR3 contains 14 residues. The CDR3 region has the DNA TGTGCCAGCAGGCGACAGGGGGTTGATTCACCCCTCCACTTT. It is translated as CASRRQGVDSPLHF.

This chain joins TRBV29-1 and TRBJ2-7; the D is unclear. The CDR3 has 11 residues. The V gene lost 4 bases and the J gene lost 2 bases, with 6 bases spanning the gap. Germline values: CDR1 SQVTM, CDR2 ANQGSEA. The CDR3 DNA is TGCAGCGTTGGGTTGACCTACGAGCAGTACTTC. The encoded protein is CSVGLTYEQYF.

This clonotype has a handful of counts. The chain has TRBV28 and TRBJ2-3; tentative D call: TRBD1 (6 bases). CDR3 length: 15 amino acids. CDR1 and CDR2 from the germline V gene are MDHEN and SYDVKM. Trimming removed 3 bases from V and 4 bases from J, with 14 bases in between. Here the CDR3 reads CASSFTGSSADTQYF. DNA for the CDR3: TGTGCCAGCAGTTTCACAGGGAGTAGCGCAGATACGCAGTATTTT. Together with reference TRBV28 and TRBJ2-3, the CDR3 gives the full variable domain: DVKVTQSSRYLVKRTGEKVFLECVQDMDHENMFWYRQDPGLGLRLIYFSYDVKMKEKGDIPEGYSVSREKKERFSLILESASTNQTSMYLCASSFTGSSADTQYFGPGTRLTVL.

This clonotype was observed many times. The chain carries TRBV29-1 and TRBJ2-1; no clear D gene. Trimming stripped 4 bases from V and 4 bases from J, with 5 bases between. Germline CDR1 and CDR2: SQVTM and ANQGSEA. The CDR3 contains 11 residues. As DNA, the CDR3 is TGCAGCGTTGCCTCGTACAATGAGCAGTTCTTC. This gives the protein CSVASYNEQFF.

This clonotype was counted many times. DNA for the CDR3: TGTGCCAGCAGTTACACGATCCGGGACGGAGACTACGAGCAGTACTTC. This sequence encodes CASSYTIRDGDYEQYF. This chain joins TRBV6-6 and TRBJ2-7; the D call may be TRBD1 or TRBD2 (5 bases each). Germline loops: CDR1 MNHNY, CDR2 SVGAGI (reference sequence). There are 16 residues in the CDR3. V gave up 2 bases and J gave up 3 bases, with 17 bases separating them.

This chain joins TRBV27 and TRBJ2-3; no clear D gene. In germline, CDR1 is MNHEY, CDR2 SMNVEV (reference sequence). Between the trimmed V and J ends, which lost 6 bases and 4 bases, there was a span of 5 bases. This CDR3 comprises 11 residues. The CDR3 reads CASRKADTQYF. CDR3 DNA sequence: TGTGCCAGCAGGAAAGCAGATACGCAGTATTTT.

This clonotype was counted at least ten times. The rearrangement links TRBV6-1 to TRBJ2-7; D is uncertain. The germline V and J ends were trimmed by 3 bases and 6 bases, with 9 bases remaining between them. Germline CDR1 and CDR2: MNHNS and SASEGT. The CDR3 covers 12 residues. The CDR3 sequence is CASSDAPSEQYF. The DNA for the CDR3 is TGTGCCAGCAGTGATGCCCCCTCCGAGCAGTACTTC.

This clonotype was detected ten times or more. The chain joins TRBV4-1 to TRBJ1-1; no clear D. In germline, CDR1 is MGHRA, CDR2 YSYEKL. Trimming pared 6 bases from V and 3 bases from J, leaving 14 bases between. This CDR3 region has 14 residues. The CDR3 reads CASSDKTAYTEAFF. For the CDR3, the DNA is TGCGCCAGCAGTGATAAAACAGCGTACACTGAAGCTTTCTTT.

In this sample, this clonotype turned up many times. Written as DNA, the CDR3 is TGTGCCAGCATACACGACCTGGGAGAGACCCAGTACTTC. It codes for CASIHDLGETQYF. The rearrangement uses TRBV12-3 or TRBV12-4 and TRBJ2-5; unclear D gene. CDR3 size: 13 residues. Deletions cut 7 bases from V and 4 bases from J, with 13 bases between.

This clonotype has a handful of counts. The V gene is TRBV7-4, the J gene TRBJ1-1; weak D call: TRBD1 (5 bases). This CDR3 spans 15 amino acids. V was pared by 5 bases and J by 0 bases, with 13 bases between. CDR1 is SGHVT and CDR2 is SQSDAQ in the germline V gene. In DNA, the CDR3 is TGTGCCAGCAGCCCCCCCAGGGCCTTGAACACTGAAGCTTTCTTT. Encoded protein: CASSPPRALNTEAFF.